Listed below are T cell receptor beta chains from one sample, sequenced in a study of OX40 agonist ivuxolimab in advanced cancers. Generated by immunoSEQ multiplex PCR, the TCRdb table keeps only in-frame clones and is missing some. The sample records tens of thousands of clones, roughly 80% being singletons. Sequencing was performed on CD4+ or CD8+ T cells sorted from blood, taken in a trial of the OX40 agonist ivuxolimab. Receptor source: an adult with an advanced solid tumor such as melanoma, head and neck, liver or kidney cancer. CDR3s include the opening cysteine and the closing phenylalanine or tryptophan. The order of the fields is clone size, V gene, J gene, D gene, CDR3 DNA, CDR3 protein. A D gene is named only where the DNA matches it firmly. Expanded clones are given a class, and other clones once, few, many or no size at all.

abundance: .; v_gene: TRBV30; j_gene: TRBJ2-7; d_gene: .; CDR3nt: TGTGCCTGGAGTGTGATGAACAGGGAAAAGCAGTACTTC; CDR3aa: CAWSVMNREKQYF
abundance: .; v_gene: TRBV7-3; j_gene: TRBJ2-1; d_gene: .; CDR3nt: TGTGCCAGCAGCTTATCGGGTGGCAGGCTACACTACAATGAGCAGTTCTTC; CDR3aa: CASSLSGGRLHYNEQFF
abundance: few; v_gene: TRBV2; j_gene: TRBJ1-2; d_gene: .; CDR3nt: TGTGCCAGCAGTGAAAATCAGTATGGCTACACCTTC; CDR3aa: CASSENQYGYTF
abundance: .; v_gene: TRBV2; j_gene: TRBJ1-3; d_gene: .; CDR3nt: TGTGCCAGCAGCTGGGACGCAAACTCTGGAAACACCATATATTTT; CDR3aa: CASSWDANSGNTIYF
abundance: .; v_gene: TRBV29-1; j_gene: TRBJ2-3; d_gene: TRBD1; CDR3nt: TGCAGCGTTGATTCAGGGGGCGTAGATACGCAGTATTTT; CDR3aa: CSVDSGGVDTQYF
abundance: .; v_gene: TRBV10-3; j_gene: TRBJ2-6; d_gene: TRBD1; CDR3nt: TGTGCCATCAGCGGAACCGACAGGGGATTTGGCTCTGGGGCCAACGTCCTGACTTTC; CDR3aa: CAISGTDRGFGSGANVLTF
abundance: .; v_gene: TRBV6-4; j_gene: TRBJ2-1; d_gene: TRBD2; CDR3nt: TGTGCCAGCAGTGACTCGAGCGGGGGATTCGACAATGAGCAGTTCTTC; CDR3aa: CASSDSSGGFDNEQFF
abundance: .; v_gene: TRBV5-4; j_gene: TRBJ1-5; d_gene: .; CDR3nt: TGTGCCAGCAGCTACGGATGGAATCAGCCCCAGCATTTT; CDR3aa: CASSYGWNQPQHF
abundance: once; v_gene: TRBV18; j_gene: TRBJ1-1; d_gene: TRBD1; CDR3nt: TGTGCCAGCTCGCGTGACAGGGGTATGAACACTGAAGCTTTCTTT; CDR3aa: CASSRDRGMNTEAFF
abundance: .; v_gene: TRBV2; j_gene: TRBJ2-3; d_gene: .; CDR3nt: TGTGCCAGCAGTGAAAGCACAGATACGCAGTATTTT; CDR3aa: CASSESTDTQYF
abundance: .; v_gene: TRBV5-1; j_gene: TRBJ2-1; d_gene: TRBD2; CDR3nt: TGCGCCAGTACTCCACTAGCGGGGGCTAATGAGCAGTTCTTC; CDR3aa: CASTPLAGANEQFF
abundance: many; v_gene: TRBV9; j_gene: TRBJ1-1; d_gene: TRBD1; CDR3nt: TGTGCCAGCGGGACAGGCTCAAACACTGAAGCTTTCTTT; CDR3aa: CASGTGSNTEAFF